A single sample is the source of the 20 T cell receptor beta chains below, sequenced in a study of CD8 T cells in Susac syndrome. RNA was extracted with the RNeasy kit, and a quantity of about 0.45 to 1 ug was reverse transcribed using random hexamers. TCRdb processed the immunoSEQ multiplex PCR reads anew with MiXCR; each CDR3 protein has one entry. The data contain about 440,000 distinct CDR3 sequences, 75% to 90% of them singletons. The sequenced sample consisted of CD8+ T cells from PBMCs. Receptor source: a human donor with multiple sclerosis.

This chain uses TRBV29-1 with TRBJ1-2; D may be TRBD1 (5 bases). This CDR3 is 12 amino acids long. The germline V and J ends were trimmed by 7 bases and 3 bases, with 12 bases remaining between them. CDR1 and CDR2 (germline): SQVTM, ANQGSEA. The CDR3: CSAQDRDYGYTF. The CDR3 DNA reads TGCAGCGCACAAGACAGAGACTATGGCTACACCTTC.

The V call is TRBV30, the J call TRBJ1-6; 9 positions match TRBD1. The J segment lost 10 bases and the V segment lost 2 bases, leaving 6 bases of the junction unmatched. CDR3 length: 14 residues. Germline CDR1 GTSNPN, CDR2 SVGIG (reference sequence). CDR3 DNA: TGTGCCTGGAGTACCGGGACAGGGCTCTCACCCCTCCACTTT. Amino acids: CAWSTGTGLSPLHF.

The J gene is TRBJ2-7, the V gene TRBV7-9; the D gene is possibly TRBD2 (7 bases). Germline values: CDR1 SEHNR, CDR2 FQNEAQ (reference sequence). This CDR3 is 13 amino acids long. The ends were cut back, 11 bases at V and 4 bases at J, with 18 bases in the middle. The CDR3 spells CASTGGGWYEQYF. Written as DNA, the CDR3 is TGTGCCTCCACTGGGGGGGGCTGGTACGAGCAGTACTTC.

This chain connects TRBV6-1 to TRBJ1-6; D not certain. This CDR3 comprises 11 residues. Germline CDR1 is MNHNS and CDR2 is SASEGT. V lost 2 bases to trimming and J lost 10 bases, with 3 bases between them. Here the CDR3 reads CASSERSPLHF. DNA of the CDR3: TGTGCCAGCAGTGAACGATCACCCCTCCACTTT.

The rearrangement joins TRBV12-3 or TRBV12-4 to TRBJ1-2; weak D call: TRBD1 (6 bases). V was trimmed by 3 bases and J by 3 bases, leaving 11 bases between them. The CDR3 is 14 amino acids. CDR3 region: CASSFQGLDYGYTF. CDR3 sequence (DNA): TGTGCCAGCAGTTTTCAGGGGCTGGACTATGGCTACACCTTC.

This clonotype was observed a handful of times. This chain links TRBV9 with TRBJ2-1, with a tentative D call TRBD2 (5 bases). The CDR3 is 15 residues long. Between the trimmed V and J ends, which lost 4 bases and 8 bases, there was a span of 19 bases. Germline CDR1 reads SGDLS; CDR2 reads YYNGEE. The CDR3, as DNA: TGTGCCAGCAGCTTGGGATCCATCGAGGGCGATGAGCAGTTCTTC. This translates into CASSLGSIEGDEQFF.

The CDR3 region is CASSPRSGTGEGTQYF. For the CDR3, the DNA is TGCGCCAGCAGCCCAAGGTCCGGGACAGGGGAAGGGACCCAGTACTTC. V and J are TRBV4-1 and TRBJ2-5, with TRBD1 identical over 10 bases. V dropped 4 bases and J dropped 7; count of bases not matched to a gene: 12. Germline V gene sequence: CDR1 MGHRA, CDR2 YSYEKL. The CDR3 has 16 amino acids.

This clonotype was detected once. The rearrangement joins TRBV5-1 to TRBJ1-2; D perhaps matches TRBD1 (6 bases). Trimming removed 6 bases from V and 6 bases from J, with 12 bases in between. Germline V gives CDR1 SGHRS, CDR2 YFSETQ. The CDR3 length is 12 residues. CDR3 residues: CASKTGNHGYTF. The DNA for the CDR3 is TGCGCCAGCAAAACAGGGAATCATGGCTACACCTTC.

V usage is TRBV7-2 and J usage is TRBJ1-2; TRBD1 is a possible D gene (5 bases). V was clipped by 3 bases and J by 6 bases, with 11 bases between them. The CDR3 length is 13 residues. CDR1 SGHTA and CDR2 FQGNSA come from the germline V gene. The CDR3 is CASSFVPGDGYTF. The CDR3 bases are TGTGCCAGCAGCTTTGTCCCGGGGGATGGCTACACCTTC.

The rearrangement uses TRBV29-1 and TRBJ1-1; D is undetermined. The germline CDR1 and CDR2 sequences are SQVTM and ANQGSEA. Trimming pared 5 bases from V and 0 bases from J, leaving 13 bases between. The CDR3 length is 14 residues. The CDR3 coding sequence is TGCAGCGTTCTACCCCTAGAAGTGAACACTGAAGCTTTCTTT. Translated: CSVLPLEVNTEAFF. The full variable domain, with the rest looked up from reference TRBV29-1 and TRBJ1-1, is SAVISQKPSRDICQRGTSLTIQCQVDSQVTMMFWYRQQPGQSLTLIATANQGSEATYESGFVIDKFPISRPNLTFSTLTVSNMSPEDSSIYLCSVLPLEVNTEAFFGQGTRLTVV.

The chain couples TRBV28 to TRBJ1-4; possible D gene TRBD1, 5 bases. Trimming shortened V by 11 bases and J by 2 bases, and 21 bases separated the two germline ends. CDR3 length: 16 residues. The V gene's germline CDR1 is MDHEN and CDR2 SYDVKM. The CDR3 sequence is CAATLGTPDTNEKLFF. In DNA, the CDR3 is TGTGCCGCCACCCTGGGGACCCCGGACACTAATGAAAAACTGTTTTTT.

This sequence joins TRBV28 and TRBJ2-1; 8 bases map to TRBD2. The trim removed 5 bases at V and 9 bases at J, leaving 12 bases unmatched. The CDR3 totals 15 residues. The germline V gene encodes CDR1 MDHEN and CDR2 SYDVKM. Here the CDR3 DNA reads TGTGCCAGCAGTCCCCCCATCACTAGCGGAATTGAGCAGTTCTTC. As protein: CASSPPITSGIEQFF.

The CDR3 loop is CASSQLGGGREQYF. In DNA, the CDR3 is TGCGCCAGCAGCCAACTCGGGGGTGGTCGCGAGCAGTACTTC. V gene TRBV4-1 combines with J gene TRBJ2-7; D possibly corresponds to TRBD2 (6 bases). Germline assignment: CDR1 MGHRA and CDR2 YSYEKL. Trimming took off 2 bases at V and 6 bases at J, with 14 bases between the two ends. The CDR3 extends over 14 amino acids.

V gene TRBV2 combines with J gene TRBJ1-5; D unresolved. Trimming took off 3 bases at V and 0 bases at J, with 9 bases between the two ends. The CDR3 spans 15 residues. In germline, CDR1 is SNHLY, CDR2 FYNNEI. The CDR3 reads CASSERAHSNQPQHF. The CDR3 DNA is TGTGCCAGCAGTGAGCGGGCCCATAGCAATCAGCCCCAGCATTTT.

CDR3 sequence (DNA): TGTGCCAGCCGGAGTAGCGGGAGTTCCTACGAGCAGTACTTC. Amino acid sequence: CASRSSGSSYEQYF. This sequence joins TRBV19 and TRBJ2-7, with 9 bases that match TRBD2. CDR1 LNHDA and CDR2 SQIVND come from the germline V gene (reference sequence). Losses at the gene ends were 9 bases for V and 1 base for J; bases not matched to a gene: 7. The CDR3 has 14 amino acids.

V gene TRBV27 combines with J gene TRBJ2-7, with 11 bases that match TRBD1. J gave up 3 bases and V 6 bases, and 4 bases lay outside the gene matches. The CDR3 has 14 residues. Germline V gives CDR1 MNHEY, CDR2 SMNVEV (reference sequence). In nucleotides, the CDR3 is TGTGCCAGCAGGGGACAGGGGGGGATCTACGAGCAGTACTTC. As protein: CASRGQGGIYEQYF.

V and J are TRBV12-3 or TRBV12-4 and TRBJ2-3, with 8 nucleotides matching TRBD1. The CDR3 consists of 13 residues. V shed 3 bases and J 6 bases; nucleotides not matched to a gene: 2. CDR3 amino acids: CASSLGQVDTQYF. The CDR3 DNA is TGTGCCAGCAGTTTGGGACAGGTGGATACGCAGTATTTT.

The chain employs TRBV13 and TRBJ2-3; TRBD1 aligns across 10 bases. The CDR3 totals 17 residues. V was clipped by 4 bases and J by 5 bases; unmatched bases: 12. Germline CDR1 and CDR2: PRHDT and FYEKMQ (reference sequence). CDR3 nucleotides: TGTGCCAGCAGCTCAGATAGCGGGACAGGGGAAAGAGATACGCAGTATTTT. Encoded protein: CASSSDSGTGERDTQYF.

This sequence joins TRBV25-1 and TRBJ1-2; no clear D gene. V lost 2 bases to trimming and J lost 8 bases, with 15 bases between them. Germline V gives CDR1 MGHDK, CDR2 SYGVNS. CDR3 size: 14 residues. The CDR3: CASSEGGELGGYTF. Written as DNA, the CDR3 is TGTGCCAGCAGTGAAGGCGGGGAATTAGGAGGCTACACCTTC.

The chain uses TRBV19 and TRBJ2-7; no reliable D call. CDR1 LNHDA and CDR2 SQIVND come from the germline V gene (reference sequence). This CDR3 is 13 amino acids long. The ends were cut back, 4 bases at V and 5 bases at J, with 12 bases in the middle. The CDR3, as DNA: TGTGCCAGTAGTAGGGTCCTTTACAACGAGCAGTACTTC. Amino acids: CASSRVLYNEQYF. Together with reference TRBV19 and TRBJ2-7, the CDR3 gives the full variable domain: DGGITQSPKYLFRKEGQNVTLSCEQNLNHDAMYWYRQDPGQGLRLIYYSQIVNDFQKGDIAEGYSVSREKKESFPLTVTSAQKNPTAFYLCASSRVLYNEQYFGPGTRLTVT.